The T cell receptor (beta chain) described here comes from a study of OX40 agonist ivuxolimab in advanced cancers. As for the study in general: At 0.01 to 10 mg/kg, ivuxolimab was administered intravenously to patients every 2 weeks. Under the entry rules, prior anti-PD-1, anti-PD-L1 or anti-CTLA-4 therapy was allowed, and roughly 43% had some. Three individuals attained partial responses, comprising one hepatocellular carcinoma case and two cutaneous melanoma cases. Overall study findings and caveats: Relative to CD4+ cells, CD8+ T cells on average had more expanded clones.

Method: immunoSEQ multiplex PCR; TCRdb's copy keeps in-frame clones and lacks some. The sample lists some 25,000 clones; roughly three quarters were seen once. CDR1 LNHNV and CDR2 YYDKDF come from the germline V gene (reference sequence). V shed 5 bases, J shed 4 bases, and the junction held 7 bases outside the gene matches. The CDR3 runs 15 residues. A word on this clone: Its antigen is still unknown.

The sequence was obtained from an adult with an advanced solid tumor such as melanoma, head and neck, liver or kidney cancer. The chain couples TRBV15 to TRBJ2-2, with 7 positions matching TRBD1. The source was CD4+ or CD8+ T cells sorted from blood, collected in a trial of the OX40 agonist ivuxolimab. DNA for the CDR3: TGTGCCACCAGCGACGGGACAGCGAGCACCGGGGAGCTGTTTTTT. Translation gives CATSDGTASTGELFF.